These 30 T cell receptor beta chains share one sample of origin, sequenced in a study of T cell responses to AZD1222 COVID-19 vaccine. The method was immunoSEQ multiplex PCR; TCRdb's version includes in-frame clones alone and lacks a portion of them. The data show about 140,000 clones, with roughly 92% seen just once and approximately 5.4% held by the top ten. The sequencing here drew on peripheral blood, taken on day 0 of AZD1222 vaccination. These receptors all stem from an adult in good health.

The chain links TRBV10-3 to TRBJ1-3; the D gene is possibly TRBD1 (6 bases). Trimming took 5 bases from V and 0 from J, leaving 14 bases between them. CDR1 and CDR2 from the germline V gene are ENHRY and SYGVKD. This CDR3 region has 16 residues. CDR3 amino acids: CAISPGTQDSGNTIYF. The CDR3 DNA sequence: TGTGCCATCAGTCCCGGGACACAAGACTCTGGAAACACCATATATTTT.

The rearrangement joins TRBV7-9 to TRBJ2-7; possible D gene TRBD2, 6 bases. V was shortened by 7 bases and J by 2 bases, with 15 bases between the two germline ends. The germline V gene has CDR1 SEHNR and CDR2 FQNEAQ (reference sequence). This CDR3 has 14 amino acids. In DNA form, the CDR3 reads TGTGCCAGCATCCCGCGGGACTCACCCTACGAGCAGTACTTC. It is translated as CASIPRDSPYEQYF.

The chain has TRBV7-9 and TRBJ2-1; 16 positions agree with TRBD2. CDR3 length: 18 amino acids. The junction had 14 bases not matched to a gene; V was cut back by 5 bases and J by 10 bases. CDR1 is SEHNR and CDR2 is FQNEAQ in the germline V gene (reference sequence). CDR3 nucleotide sequence: TGTGCCAGCAGCATTTACCAGGGGACTAGCGGGAGGGCCGAGGAGCAGTTCTTC. It is translated as CASSIYQGTSGRAEEQFF.

This clone was observed a single time. The genes are TRBV5-3 and TRBJ1-4; D call uncertain. TRBV5-3 is known as an ORF, though its function is uncertain. The V and J ends lost 4 bases and 3 bases respectively, with 19 bases between them. This CDR3 has 17 residues. CDR3 sequence: CARSPTLGSLPNEKLFF. The CDR3 nucleotides are TGTGCCAGAAGCCCAACGCTCGGTTCTCTCCCTAATGAAAAACTGTTTTTT.

The CDR3 DNA is TGTGCCAGCAGACCTAGCGGTCCCTACAATGAGCAGTTCTTC. Its protein is CASRPSGPYNEQFF. This rearrangement joins TRBV28 to TRBJ2-1; 7 bases match TRBD2. This CDR3 has 14 residues. J lost 2 bases, V lost 6 bases, and 4 bases had no gene match. Germline lookup yields CDR1 MDHEN and CDR2 SYDVKM.

This chain joins TRBV7-9 and TRBJ2-2, with 9 bases matching TRBD1. With 9 bases clipped from V and 0 bases from J, the junction kept 11 bases outside the gene matches. Germline V gives CDR1 SEHNR, CDR2 FQNEAQ (reference sequence). This CDR3 contains 17 residues. Here the CDR3 reads CASSNRGQASNTGELFF. CDR3 DNA: TGTGCCAGTTCAAACAGGGGGCAAGCCTCGAACACCGGGGAGCTGTTTTTT.

This clone was observed a handful of times. V is TRBV18 and J is TRBJ1-5, with D maybe TRBD1 (6 bases). The CDR3 extends over 15 amino acids. Trimming removed 6 bases from V and 6 bases from J, with 18 bases in between. Germline values: CDR1 KGHSH, CDR2 LQKENI. The CDR3: CASSRKEGGTQPQHF. For the CDR3, the DNA is TGTGCCAGCTCGCGAAAGGAGGGGGGAACTCAGCCCCAGCATTTT.

V and J are TRBV19 and TRBJ1-1, with 10 bases that match TRBD1. This CDR3 is built from 18 residues. Germline CDR1 LNHDA, CDR2 SQIVND (reference sequence). The J segment lost 1 base and the V segment lost 6 bases, leaving 14 bases of the junction unmatched. CDR3 coding DNA: TGTGCCAGTAGGGGGATCGAGGGACAGGGGACCCAGAACACTGAAGCTTTCTTT. The encoded protein is CASRGIEGQGTQNTEAFF.

V is TRBV7-6 and J is TRBJ1-1; no reliable D call. The V gene lost 5 bases and the J gene lost 7 bases, with 17 bases spanning the gap. The CDR3 spans 14 residues. In germline, CDR1 is SGHVS, CDR2 FNYEAQ. CDR3 in amino acids: CASSDDTVGVEAFF. CDR3 nucleotide sequence: TGTGCCAGCAGCGACGACACGGTGGGAGTTGAAGCTTTCTTT.

The chain is built from TRBV7-9 and TRBJ2-7, with TRBD2 as a possible D gene (6 bases). V was clipped by 8 bases and J by 0 bases, with 17 bases between them. The CDR3 consists of 15 residues. From germline, CDR1 is SEHNR and CDR2 FQNEAQ (reference sequence). CDR3 loop: CASSPWAGTSYEQYF. The DNA for the CDR3 is TGTGCCAGCTCCCCCTGGGCGGGGACCTCCTACGAGCAGTACTTC.

The chain links TRBV19 to TRBJ1-5; possibly TRBD1 for D (6 bases). Germline CDR1 reads LNHDA; CDR2 reads SQIVND (reference sequence). The CDR3 is 16 residues long. V was shortened by 6 bases and J by 0 bases, with 15 bases between the two germline ends. DNA of the CDR3: TGTGCCAGTAGAGGGGGTGTGGGAAATAGCAATCAGCCCCAGCATTTT. It encodes CASRGGVGNSNQPQHF.

V usage is TRBV20-1 and J usage is TRBJ2-7; the D gene is possibly TRBD2 (6 bases). The CDR3 spans 14 residues. Trimming took off 3 bases at V and 4 bases at J, with 16 bases between the two ends. Germline assignment: CDR1 DFQATT and CDR2 SNEGSKA (reference sequence). CDR3 sequence reads: CSASQEGFGYEQYF. CDR3 coding DNA: TGCAGTGCTAGTCAGGAGGGGTTTGGTTACGAGCAGTACTTC.

This chain uses TRBV15 with TRBJ2-5; D not resolved. Per the germline V gene, CDR1 is LNHNV and CDR2 is YYDKDF (reference sequence). The CDR3 has 13 amino acids. The V end was cut by 8 bases, the J end by 3 bases, with 13 bases between. Here the CDR3 DNA reads TGTGCCACCCAGGATCCTACTAAAGAGACCCAGTACTTC. It is translated as CATQDPTKETQYF. Full variable domain (remainder filled in from reference TRBV15 and TRBJ2-5): DAMVIQNPRYQVTQFGKPVTLSCSQTLNHNVMYWYQQKSSQAPKLLFHYYDKDFNNEADTPDNFQSRRPNTSFCFLDIRSPGLGDTAMYLCATQDPTKETQYFGPGTRLLVL.

The chain employs TRBV5-6 and TRBJ2-1; D could derive from TRBD1 or TRBD2 (5 bases each). The germline gives CDR1 SGHDT, CDR2 YYEEEE. V was clipped by 5 bases and J by 0 bases, with 12 bases between them. The CDR3 is 15 residues long. The CDR3 is CASSHGGFSYNEQFF. CDR3 bases: TGTGCCAGCAGTCATGGGGGATTCTCCTACAATGAGCAGTTCTTC. Using reference TRBV5-6 and TRBJ2-1 for the parts outside the CDR3, the full variable domain is DAGVTQSPTHLIKTRGQQVTLRCSPKSGHDTVSWYQQALGQGPQFIFQYYEEEERQRGNFPDRFSGHQFPNYSSELNVNALLLGDSALYLCASSHGGFSYNEQFFGPGTRLTVL.

This clone was observed once. V usage is TRBV5-1 and J usage is TRBJ1-5; TRBD1 aligns across 9 bases. The CDR3 spans 15 residues. Germline V CDR1 and CDR2: SGHRS, YFSETQ. Unmatched junction bases numbered 2, after V lost 0 bases and J lost 4 bases. The CDR3, as DNA: TGCGCCAGCAGCTTGGGGGACAGGGTTAATCAGCCCCAGCATTTT. This encodes CASSLGDRVNQPQHF.

The CDR3 bases are TGTGCCAGCAGCCCTACAAGCGGGAGGAGAAATGAGCAGTTCTTC. It codes for CASSPTSGRRNEQFF. The chain carries TRBV28 and TRBJ2-1; 9 positions agree with TRBD2. Germline assignment: CDR1 MDHEN and CDR2 SYDVKM. The V gene end was trimmed by 6 bases and the J gene end by 7 bases; junction bases not matched to a gene: 10. The CDR3 totals 15 residues.

This clone was counted once. CDR3 residues: CASSQSDRTQYF. The CDR3 nucleotides are TGTGCCAGCAGCCAATCAGACAGAACGCAGTATTTT. J is TRBJ2-3 and V is TRBV3-1 (or the pseudogene TRBV3-2); D is perhaps TRBD1 (5 bases). Trimming pared 2 bases from V and 9 bases from J, leaving 9 bases between. This CDR3 spans 12 amino acids. Germline CDR1 and CDR2: LGHDT and YNNKEL (reference sequence).

This chain joins TRBV15 and TRBJ1-1, with unresolved D. Looked up from germline, CDR1 is LNHNV and CDR2 is YYDKDF (reference sequence). The CDR3 has 13 amino acids. With 5 bases removed from V and 2 bases from J, the gap between germline ends came to 9 bases. Here the CDR3 DNA reads TGTGCCACCAGCCTAGATGGAAACACTGAAGCTTTCTTT. This translates into CATSLDGNTEAFF.

The chain recombines TRBV2 with TRBJ2-1; D ambiguous. V gave up 7 bases and J gave up 0 bases, with 10 bases separating them. The CDR3 runs to 14 residues. Germline CDR1 and CDR2: SNHLY and FYNNEI. CDR3 loop: CASTEGISYNEQFF. The DNA of the CDR3 is TGTGCCAGCACCGAAGGTATCTCCTACAATGAGCAGTTCTTC.

The V call is TRBV5-1, the J call TRBJ1-1; 7 bases line up with TRBD1. The J segment lost 2 bases and the V segment lost 6 bases, leaving 7 bases of the junction unmatched. The CDR3 extends over 14 amino acids. Germline values: CDR1 SGHRS, CDR2 YFSETQ. CDR3 coding DNA: TGCGCCAGCACTATGGGACAGACTAACACTGAAGCTTTCTTT. As protein: CASTMGQTNTEAFF.

The V and J genes are TRBV27 and TRBJ1-5; D not certain. The germline CDR1 and CDR2 sequences are MNHEY and SMNVEV (reference sequence). V shed 2 bases and J shed 15 bases, with 14 bases lying between them. The CDR3 has 12 residues. The CDR3 DNA reads as TGTGCCAGCAGTTTAGGGCCCCGAGGCCGGCATTTT. Translating gives CASSLGPRGRHF.

The V call is TRBV5-1, the J call TRBJ2-1; 7 bases map to TRBD2. The germline V gene has CDR1 SGHRS and CDR2 YFSETQ. The CDR3 is made up of 15 amino acids. The junction had 10 bases not matched to a gene; V was cut back by 1 base and J by 9 bases. CDR3 protein: CASSLSLAGGSEQFF. CDR3 nucleotides: TGCGCCAGCAGCTTGAGCCTAGCCGGGGGGAGTGAGCAGTTCTTC.

The CDR3 nucleotides read TGCGCCAGCAGCTTGGTCGGGGACAGCGTCGAGACCCAGTACTTC. It is translated as CASSLVGDSVETQYF. This chain connects TRBV5-1 to TRBJ2-5, with 7 nucleotides matching TRBD1. The CDR3 is 15 residues long. Trimming took 0 bases from V and 5 from J; bases not matched to a gene: 7. CDR1 is SGHRS and CDR2 is YFSETQ in the germline V gene.

The gene calls are TRBV28 and TRBJ2-7, with TRBD2 identical over 9 bases. V lost 3 bases to trimming and J lost 7 bases; unmatched junction nucleotides: 7. The CDR3 totals 14 residues. Germline CDR1 and CDR2: MDHEN and SYDVKM. CDR3: CASSFAGGPWEQYF. CDR3 coding DNA: TGTGCCAGCAGTTTTGCGGGGGGGCCCTGGGAGCAGTACTTC.

This chain's CDR3 is CASSQSQGMILSGANVLTF. For the CDR3, the DNA is TGCGCCAGCAGCCAATCACAGGGGATGATCCTCTCTGGGGCCAACGTCCTGACTTTC. The V and J genes are TRBV4-1 and TRBJ2-6, with 7 bases fitting TRBD1. This CDR3 spans 19 amino acids. V shed 2 bases, J shed 0 bases, and the junction held 10 bases outside the gene matches. Germline loops: CDR1 MGHRA, CDR2 YSYEKL.

The J gene is TRBJ2-7, the V gene TRBV5-4; tentatively, D is TRBD1 (5 bases). V was cut by 0 bases and J by 6 bases, with 16 bases left in between. Germline CDR1 SGHNT, CDR2 YYREEE (reference sequence). The CDR3 has 15 residues. CDR3 region: CASSLAQGVVGEQYF. The CDR3 region has the DNA TGTGCCAGCAGCTTGGCCCAAGGGGTGGTCGGCGAGCAGTACTTC.

The V call is TRBV28, the J call TRBJ2-5; D call uncertain. Trimming pared 2 bases from V and 1 base from J, leaving 14 bases between. CDR1 MDHEN and CDR2 SYDVKM come from the germline V gene. There are 16 residues in the CDR3. Here the CDR3 DNA reads TGTGCCAGCAGTTTAGGGCAGGCCCGTGGCCAAGAGACCCAGTACTTC. It codes for CASSLGQARGQETQYF.

The rearrangement uses TRBV28 and TRBJ1-5; tentatively, D is TRBD1 (5 bases). Germline V gene lookup returns CDR1 MDHEN and CDR2 SYDVKM. Deletions cut 4 bases from V and 7 bases from J, with 14 bases between. There are 14 residues in the CDR3. The CDR3: CASSWIGVGQPQHF. The CDR3 DNA follows: TGTGCCAGCAGTTGGATAGGGGTGGGACAGCCCCAGCATTTT.

The chain uses TRBV10-3 and TRBJ2-1, with 11 bases that match TRBD1. J was trimmed by 6 bases and V by 4 bases; bases with no gene match: 8. Germline V CDR1 and CDR2: ENHRY, SYGVKD. The CDR3 contains 16 residues. In DNA form, the CDR3 reads TGTGCCATCAGTGGCCCCGGGACAGGGGGATCCAATGAGCAGTTCTTC. Protein: CAISGPGTGGSNEQFF.

This rearrangement joins TRBV5-4 to TRBJ2-6; 15 nucleotides match TRBD2. The J segment lost 0 bases and the V segment lost 1 base, leaving 2 bases of the junction unmatched. Germline assignment: CDR1 SGHNT and CDR2 YYREEE (reference sequence). CDR3 size: 19 residues. The DNA of the CDR3 is TGTGCCAGCAGCTTGCGGACTAGCGGGAGGGCCTCTGGGGCCAACGTCCTGACTTTC. Its translation is CASSLRTSGRASGANVLTF.